The rows below give T cell receptor beta chains drawn from one sample of a study of T cell responses to AZD1222 COVID-19 vaccine. Measured with immunoSEQ multiplex PCR; TCRdb has only the in-frame clones, and not every one. Here the sample spans 95,000 to 150,000 clones, 80% to 90% being singletons. The sample in question was peripheral blood, obtained on day 0 of AZD1222 vaccination. The receptors come from an adult in good health. The CDR3 runs from the conserved cysteine through the conserved F or W. The order of the fields is D gene, V gene, clone size, J gene, CDR3 DNA, CDR3 protein. The D gene is left open where the match is weak. A clone size is listed for some rows: how often the clone was seen (once, few, many), or a class if it is expanded.

d_gene: .
v_gene: TRBV7-6
abundance: once
j_gene: TRBJ1-4
CDR3nt: TGTGCCAGCAGCTATCAGGGAGGAGAAAGTGAAAAACTGTTTTTT
CDR3aa: CASSYQGGESEKLFF

d_gene: TRBD2
v_gene: TRBV27
abundance: once
j_gene: TRBJ2-2
CDR3nt: TGTGCCAGCAGTTTATCCCCGGCGGGGGCGAACACCGGGGAGCTGTTTTTT
CDR3aa: CASSLSPAGANTGELFF

d_gene: TRBD2
v_gene: TRBV30
abundance: many
j_gene: TRBJ2-6
CDR3nt: TGTGCCTGGGGGGGAGGGGCTGGGGCCAACGTCCTGACTTTC
CDR3aa: CAWGGGAGANVLTF

d_gene: .
v_gene: TRBV7-8
abundance: .
j_gene: TRBJ1-1
CDR3nt: TGTGCCAGCAGCGTGGGGGGCCCGAACACTGAAGCTTTCTTT
CDR3aa: CASSVGGPNTEAFF

d_gene: TRBD1
v_gene: TRBV24-1
abundance: .
j_gene: TRBJ2-5
CDR3nt: TGTGCCACCAGTGGCACCGGGACAGGGAAGGAGACCCAGTACTTC
CDR3aa: CATSGTGTGKETQYF

d_gene: .
v_gene: TRBV6-5
abundance: many
j_gene: TRBJ1-2
CDR3nt: TGTGCCAGCAGTTACCAGACGGGTTCGGCGGGTGGCTACACCTTC
CDR3aa: CASSYQTGSAGGYTF

d_gene: TRBD1
v_gene: TRBV19
abundance: .
j_gene: TRBJ2-7
CDR3nt: TGTGCCAGTAGTAAAAGCCGGGACAGCCTATCCTACGAGCAGTACTTC
CDR3aa: CASSKSRDSLSYEQYF

d_gene: TRBD1
v_gene: TRBV6-6
abundance: .
j_gene: TRBJ2-3
CDR3nt: TGTGCCAGCAGTCACAGGGGCGGCGCAGATACGCAGTATTTT
CDR3aa: CASSHRGGADTQYF

d_gene: .
v_gene: TRBV12-3/TRBV12-4
abundance: .
j_gene: TRBJ1-3
CDR3nt: TGTGCCAGCAGATCCAATGGAAACACCATATATTTT
CDR3aa: CASRSNGNTIYF

d_gene: TRBD1
v_gene: TRBV24-1
abundance: .
j_gene: TRBJ2-2
CDR3nt: TGTGCCACCAGTGACCCTGTTTGGGCGACAGGGGGTAGGGGTACCGGGGAGCTGTTTTTT
CDR3aa: CATSDPVWATGGRGTGELFF

d_gene: .
v_gene: TRBV30
abundance: .
j_gene: TRBJ1-2
CDR3nt: TGTGCCTGGAGCAGGGCTAACTATGGCTACACCTTC
CDR3aa: CAWSRANYGYTF

d_gene: TRBD1
v_gene: TRBV30
abundance: .
j_gene: TRBJ2-4
CDR3nt: TGTGCCTGGGGACAGGGGCGAAACATTCAGTACTTC
CDR3aa: CAWGQGRNIQYF

d_gene: .
v_gene: TRBV7-9
abundance: .
j_gene: TRBJ1-2
CDR3nt: TGTGCCAGCAGCTTACCCCTCGGAACCTATGGCTACACCTTC
CDR3aa: CASSLPLGTYGYTF

d_gene: .
v_gene: TRBV13
abundance: .
j_gene: TRBJ1-1
CDR3nt: TGTGCCAGCAACCAACGGGTACCATCCGAAGCTTTCTTT
CDR3aa: CASNQRVPSEAFF

d_gene: TRBD1
v_gene: TRBV27
abundance: .
j_gene: TRBJ1-6
CDR3nt: TGTGCCAGCAGTTTGGGACAGGGTGAGACACCCCTCCACTTT
CDR3aa: CASSLGQGETPLHF

d_gene: .
v_gene: TRBV5-1
abundance: .
j_gene: TRBJ2-2
CDR3nt: TGCGCCAGCAGCTTGGAAGCGGACAACACCGGGGAGCTGTTTTTT
CDR3aa: CASSLEADNTGELFF

d_gene: TRBD1
v_gene: TRBV7-8
abundance: .
j_gene: TRBJ2-7
CDR3nt: TGTGCCAGCAGCTTAGGGGACAGGCTCTGGTACGAGCAGTACTTC
CDR3aa: CASSLGDRLWYEQYF

d_gene: .
v_gene: TRBV9
abundance: few
j_gene: TRBJ2-4
CDR3nt: TGTGCCAGCAGCGTAGCTATCCAGGGTATAAACATTCAGTACTTC
CDR3aa: CASSVAIQGINIQYF

d_gene: .
v_gene: TRBV19
abundance: .
j_gene: TRBJ2-1
CDR3nt: TGTGCCAGTAGACGGAGTGGGGCCGGGGGCTACAATGAGCAGTTCTTC
CDR3aa: CASRRSGAGGYNEQFF

d_gene: .
v_gene: TRBV4-3
abundance: .
j_gene: TRBJ1-1
CDR3nt: TGCGCCAGCAGCCAAGGTAATCTGGGCGGAGCTTTCTTT
CDR3aa: CASSQGNLGGAFF

d_gene: TRBD1
v_gene: TRBV27
abundance: .
j_gene: TRBJ1-2
CDR3nt: TGTGCCAGCGGGGACAGGGACTATGGCTACACCTTC
CDR3aa: CASGDRDYGYTF

d_gene: TRBD1
v_gene: TRBV11-2
abundance: .
j_gene: TRBJ2-5
CDR3nt: TGTGCCAGCAGCTTAGGGGACAGGTCGGGCGAGACCCAGTACTTC
CDR3aa: CASSLGDRSGETQYF

d_gene: TRBD1
v_gene: TRBV7-9
abundance: once
j_gene: TRBJ2-7
CDR3nt: TGTGCCAGCAGCCCGAGACAGGGTCTATCCTACGAGCAGTACTTC
CDR3aa: CASSPRQGLSYEQYF

d_gene: TRBD2
v_gene: TRBV7-2
abundance: .
j_gene: TRBJ2-5
CDR3nt: TGTGCCAGCAGCCCCGGGACTAGCGGGGTTTATGAGACCCAGTACTTC
CDR3aa: CASSPGTSGVYETQYF

d_gene: .
v_gene: TRBV19
abundance: .
j_gene: TRBJ1-2
CDR3nt: TGTGCCAGTACTGGTGTAGGGTATGGCTACACCTTC
CDR3aa: CASTGVGYGYTF

d_gene: .
v_gene: TRBV20-1
abundance: .
j_gene: TRBJ1-2
CDR3nt: TGCAGCCGCCCGGCTGACTATGGCTACACCTTC
CDR3aa: CSRPADYGYTF

d_gene: .
v_gene: TRBV12-3/TRBV12-4
abundance: .
j_gene: TRBJ2-7
CDR3nt: TGTGCCAGCAGTTTTCCGGGGGCCCACGAGCAGTACTTC
CDR3aa: CASSFPGAHEQYF

d_gene: TRBD2
v_gene: TRBV14
abundance: .
j_gene: TRBJ2-3
CDR3nt: TGTGCCAGCAGCCTGGGACTAGCGTCTGATACGCAGTATTTT
CDR3aa: CASSLGLASDTQYF

d_gene: TRBD1
v_gene: TRBV14
abundance: .
j_gene: TRBJ1-3
CDR3nt: TGTGCCAGCAGCCAATGGGACAGCGTTTACTCTGGAAACACCATATATTTT
CDR3aa: CASSQWDSVYSGNTIYF

d_gene: TRBD2
v_gene: TRBV18
abundance: .
j_gene: TRBJ2-7
CDR3nt: TGTGCCAGCTCACCACTCAGCGGGGGAGACGAGCAGTACTTC
CDR3aa: CASSPLSGGDEQYF

d_gene: TRBD2
v_gene: TRBV24-1
abundance: .
j_gene: TRBJ2-7
CDR3nt: TGTGCCACCAGTGATTTGGGACTAGCGGGAGTTTACGAGCAGTACTTC
CDR3aa: CATSDLGLAGVYEQYF

d_gene: .
v_gene: TRBV18
abundance: .
j_gene: TRBJ2-7
CDR3nt: TGTGCCAGCTCGGAAGGGGCGGCGAGCTCCTACGAGCAGTACTTC
CDR3aa: CASSEGAASSYEQYF

d_gene: .
v_gene: TRBV6-5
abundance: .
j_gene: TRBJ1-6
CDR3nt: TGTGCCAGCAGTTTTCAAGAGAGTTCACCCCTCCACTTT
CDR3aa: CASSFQESSPLHF

d_gene: TRBD1
v_gene: TRBV28
abundance: .
j_gene: TRBJ2-3
CDR3nt: TGTGCCAGCAGTCCAGGGGGATTAGATACGCAGTATTTT
CDR3aa: CASSPGGLDTQYF

d_gene: TRBD1
v_gene: TRBV19
abundance: .
j_gene: TRBJ1-5
CDR3nt: TGTGCCAGTAGTCAGGGACAGGGGGTAAATCAGCCCCAGCATTTT
CDR3aa: CASSQGQGVNQPQHF

d_gene: .
v_gene: TRBV11-3
abundance: .
j_gene: TRBJ2-3
CDR3nt: TGTGCCAGCAGCCACCTTAGCGGACCGCACACAGATACGCAGTATTTT
CDR3aa: CASSHLSGPHTDTQYF

d_gene: TRBD1
v_gene: TRBV5-1
abundance: .
j_gene: TRBJ1-5
CDR3nt: TGCGCCAGCAGCTTGGTGACAGGGGGGGGGCCCCAGCATTTT
CDR3aa: CASSLVTGGGPQHF

d_gene: TRBD1
v_gene: TRBV18
abundance: .
j_gene: TRBJ1-1
CDR3nt: TGTGCCAGCTCACAGACAGGGGGAACCCCTGAAGCTTTCTTT
CDR3aa: CASSQTGGTPEAFF

d_gene: TRBD1
v_gene: TRBV5-6
abundance: .
j_gene: TRBJ1-2
CDR3nt: TGTGCCAGCAGCGTGGGACAGGGTGATGGCTACACCTTC
CDR3aa: CASSVGQGDGYTF

d_gene: TRBD2
v_gene: TRBV18
abundance: .
j_gene: TRBJ2-7
CDR3nt: TGTGCCAGCTCTCACGGACTAGCGGGGGGAGGTTACGAGCAGTACTTC
CDR3aa: CASSHGLAGGGYEQYF

d_gene: .
v_gene: TRBV2
abundance: .
j_gene: TRBJ1-2
CDR3nt: TGTGCCAGCAGGGACGGGAGCTATGGCTACACCTTC
CDR3aa: CASRDGSYGYTF

d_gene: TRBD2
v_gene: TRBV7-8
abundance: .
j_gene: TRBJ2-1
CDR3nt: TGTGCCAGCAGCTTAGAACCGACTAGCGGGAGGGGAAGTGCTAATGTTGAGCAGTTCTTC
CDR3aa: CASSLEPTSGRGSANVEQFF

d_gene: .
v_gene: TRBV4-2
abundance: .
j_gene: TRBJ1-1
CDR3nt: TGTGCCAGCAGCCAAGACTCCAGTGTAGCTTTCTTT
CDR3aa: CASSQDSSVAFF

d_gene: .
v_gene: TRBV11-3
abundance: .
j_gene: TRBJ1-1
CDR3nt: TGTGCCAGCAGCTCACTACTAAAGGGAAACACTGAAGCTTTCTTT
CDR3aa: CASSSLLKGNTEAFF

d_gene: .
v_gene: TRBV5-5
abundance: .
j_gene: TRBJ1-1
CDR3nt: TGTGCCAGCAGCGGAAGACTCTCGAACACTGAAGCTTTCTTT
CDR3aa: CASSGRLSNTEAFF

d_gene: .
v_gene: TRBV14
abundance: few
j_gene: TRBJ2-3
CDR3nt: TGTGCCAGCAGCCAAGATCAAGATTATCTCACAGATACGCAGTATTTT
CDR3aa: CASSQDQDYLTDTQYF

d_gene: .
v_gene: TRBV19
abundance: .
j_gene: TRBJ2-7
CDR3nt: TGTGCCAGTAGTACCCGCGAGTCTCGTGAGCAGTACTTC
CDR3aa: CASSTRESREQYF

d_gene: .
v_gene: TRBV5-1
abundance: once
j_gene: TRBJ2-1
CDR3nt: TGCGCCAGCAGCCCTGGGGAGGTTTGGAATGAGCAGTTCTTC
CDR3aa: CASSPGEVWNEQFF

d_gene: TRBD1
v_gene: TRBV5-6
abundance: .
j_gene: TRBJ2-7
CDR3nt: TGTGCCAGCAGCCCCGGGACAGGGGGCTACGAGCAGTACTTC
CDR3aa: CASSPGTGGYEQYF

d_gene: .
v_gene: TRBV5-5
abundance: .
j_gene: TRBJ1-1
CDR3nt: TGTGCCAGCAGAGTTAGGGTCATGAACACTGAAGCTTTCTTT
CDR3aa: CASRVRVMNTEAFF

d_gene: TRBD2
v_gene: TRBV2
abundance: once
j_gene: TRBJ2-1
CDR3nt: TGTGCCAGCAAGTTCCAGCGGGGTGTCGATGAGCAGTTCTTC
CDR3aa: CASKFQRGVDEQFF

d_gene: TRBD1
v_gene: TRBV5-4
abundance: .
j_gene: TRBJ1-2
CDR3nt: TGTGCCAGCACCCGGGACAGCTATGGCTACACCTTC
CDR3aa: CASTRDSYGYTF

d_gene: TRBD1
v_gene: TRBV28
abundance: few
j_gene: TRBJ1-4
CDR3nt: TGTGCCAGCCTTGTAGGGGGCGCAGACGCCGGTAATGAAAAACTGTTTTTT
CDR3aa: CASLVGGADAGNEKLFF